This entry lists 20 T cell receptor beta chains sequenced from one sample in a study of tumor-infiltrating lymphocytes in primary liver carcinoma (dated by TCRdb to about 2017). Without any cell sorting, total RNA and DNA were extracted together from around 18-30 mg of bulk tissue using the AllPrep DNA/RNA mini kit. Sequencing instrument: Illumina HiSeq 2500. TCRbeta-specific cDNA was reverse-transcribed from 500 ng total RNA using a constant-region primer and ProtoScript II reverse transcriptase. The TCRbeta libraries were prepared through three rounds of nested multiplex PCR following a slightly modified ARM-PCR procedure. Each of the first two PCR rounds ran for about 10 cycles and used multiplex TRBV1-TRBV30 forward primers together with a Cbeta reverse primer. TCRdb ran its own pipeline on the public reads, namely fastp trimming at Q25 and MiXCR clone calling, and kept in-frame beta chains. Each CDR3 protein gets just one entry, which takes the most common genes and DNA from the rows behind it. For this sample there are approximately 100,000 distinct CDR3 sequences; more than 65% appear just once. Approximately 12% of the sample comes from the top ten.

Sequencing was done on a sample of liver tumor tissue from sampling region 2. According to the study, the label for this sample's cell subset or site signals: tumor region T2, inferior pole. The origin of the receptors is a woman aged 55-75 years with primary liver carcinoma and hepatitis B virus infection.

Regarding this clonotype: Here the CDR3 omits its conserved ending phenylalanine or tryptophan, so a read error is the likely source. V gene TRBV11-2 combines with J gene TRBJ2-3, with unresolved D. This CDR3 has 13 residues. The germline V gene encodes CDR1 SGHAT and CDR2 FQNNGV. CDR3 sequence (DNA): TGTGACAGCAGCATAGATCGAGGAGATACGCAGTATTTG. This codes for CDSSIDRGDTQYL.

This clonotype was recorded many times. This chain uses TRBV6-6 with TRBJ2-7; 9 positions match TRBD2. The V segment lost 11 bases and the J segment 2 bases; nucleotides outside the gene matches: 13. There are 15 residues in the CDR3. Germline CDR1 reads MNHNY; CDR2 reads SVGAGI (reference sequence). The CDR3 bases are TGTGCCGGCACCTCCGGGCTAGCGGGACCCTACGAGCAGTACTTC. Protein product: CAGTSGLAGPYEQYF.

The chain employs TRBV6-1 and TRBJ2-6; D not certain. Germline lookup yields CDR1 MNHNS and CDR2 SASEGT. This CDR3 spans 13 amino acids. V lost 6 bases and J 7 bases, leaving 10 bases between the germline ends. CDR3 in amino acids: CASRARRANVLTF. CDR3 DNA: TGTGCCAGCAGGGCCAGACGAGCCAACGTCCTGACTTTC.

Remarks on this clonotype: Being one base from a much bigger clone, this may be a read error. The chain carries TRBV5-1 and TRBJ2-7; D remains unclear. Per germline, CDR1 SGHRS and CDR2 YFSETQ. The V end was cut by 4 bases, the J end by 5 bases, with 13 bases between. There are 13 residues in the CDR3. CDR3 protein: CASSPNPFDEQYF. The DNA for the CDR3 is TGCGCCAGCAGCCCGAACCCCTTTGACGAGCAGTACTTC.

Turning to this clonotype: At one boundary the junction diverges from the germline segment, which might be a read error. The rearrangement uses TRBV6-5 and TRBJ2-2, with D perhaps being TRBD1 or TRBD2 (5 bases each). CDR3 length: 12 amino acids. Looked up from germline, CDR1 is MNHEY and CDR2 is SVGAGI. CDR3 bases: TGTGCTAGCAGGGACCCGCCCTGGGAGCTGTTTTTT. Protein product: CASRDPPWELFF.

A remark on this clonotype: Just one base apart from a much larger clone, this may be a read error. V usage is TRBV25-1 and J usage is TRBJ1-1, with D uncertain. This CDR3 has 12 amino acids. Trimming cost V 4 bases and J 7 bases, with 10 bases left between them. CDR1 MGHDK and CDR2 SYGVNS come from the germline V gene. The CDR3 spells CASSARLGEAFF. The CDR3 DNA reads TGTGCCAGCAGTGCCAGACTGGGTGAAGCTTTCTTT.

As regards this clonotype: The CDR3 does not close with the conserved phenylalanine or tryptophan, likely indicating a read error. The limits of the CDR3 on the DNA are not certain, so only TCRdb's listed CDR3 is given. This chain joins TRBV11-2 and TRBJ2-1; the table's D call, TRBD2, was not checked against the DNA. Germline CDR1 reads SGHAT; CDR2 reads FQNNGV. The length of the CDR3 is 15 amino acids, counting both ends. This chain's CDR3 is CASSLPGLWDNEQFS.

On this clonotype: An end of the junction differs from the germline gene, which may be a read error. V gene TRBV11-2 combines with J gene TRBJ2-7; D may match TRBD1 or TRBD2 (6 bases each). Germline V lookup: CDR1 SGHAT, CDR2 FQNNGV. The CDR3 length is 16 residues. CDR3 protein: CVSSLGSGAGDYEQYF. CDR3 bases: TGTGTCAGCAGCTTAGGGTCGGGGGCAGGAGACTACGAGCAGTACTTC.

This clonotype was recorded a few times. This chain connects TRBV2 to TRBJ2-7; D perhaps matches TRBD2 (5 bases). V gave up 7 bases and J gave up 6 bases, with 19 bases separating them. There are 14 residues in the CDR3. Germline lookup yields CDR1 SNHLY and CDR2 FYNNEI. CDR3 region: CASIQTGKASEQYF. DNA of the CDR3: TGTGCCAGCATTCAGACCGGGAAGGCGTCCGAGCAGTACTTC.

This chain's CDR3 is CASTSWGNGRNGATYEQYF. In DNA form, the CDR3 reads TGCGCCAGCACTTCTTGGGGTAACGGGAGGAACGGGGCGACCTACGAGCAGTACTTC. The chain is built from TRBV10-2 and TRBJ2-7, with 7 bases aligning to TRBD2. The junction had 23 bases not matched to a gene; V was cut back by 7 bases and J by 2 bases. The CDR3 extends over 19 amino acids. Per the germline V gene, CDR1 is WSHSY and CDR2 is SAAADI.

DNA for the CDR3: TGTGCCAGCGATGGGCTAGCCAAAAACATTCAGTACTTC. Residues: CASDGLAKNIQYF. The chain uses TRBV28 and TRBJ2-4; D is unclear. Germline lookup yields CDR1 MDHEN and CDR2 SYDVKM. CDR3 length: 13 amino acids. V lost 8 bases to trimming and J lost 0 bases, with 8 bases between them.

This clonotype came up a few times. A much larger clone differs by one base, so this may be a read error. The chain carries TRBV28 and TRBJ2-7; a possible D gene is TRBD2 (5 bases). Looked up from germline, CDR1 is MDHEN and CDR2 is SYDVKM. This CDR3 region has 13 residues. Trimming removed 10 bases from V and 3 bases from J, with 16 bases in between. The CDR3 loop is CATAGSHHYEQYF. Written as DNA, the CDR3 is TGTGCCACCGCGGGTTCCCACCACTACGAGCAGTACTTC.

Turning to this clonotype: A much larger clone differs from this one at a single base, so this may be a read error. The chain employs TRBV28 and TRBJ2-5; D possibly matches TRBD1 or TRBD2 (6 bases each). The CDR3 runs 16 residues. V lost 2 bases and J 5 bases, leaving 18 bases between the germline ends. In germline, CDR1 is MDHEN, CDR2 SYDVKM. The CDR3 spells CASSLPRDMVMETQYF. DNA for the CDR3: TGTGCCAGCAGTTTACCGCGGGACATGGTTATGGAGACCCAGTACTTC.

As concerns this clonotype: Possible read error: a much larger clone is one base away. The chain couples TRBV28 to TRBJ2-6; perhaps TRBD2 as D (5 bases). This CDR3 is 17 amino acids long. CDR1 is MDHEN, CDR2 SYDVKM, per germline. V was clipped by 5 bases and J by 0 bases, with 14 bases between them. CDR3 DNA: TGTGCCAGCAGTCCCGTGGAGGCTCACTCTGGGGCCAACGTCCTGACTTTC. Its protein product is CASSPVEAHSGANVLTF. Using reference TRBV28 and TRBJ2-6 for the parts outside the CDR3, the full variable domain is DVKVTQSSRYLVKRTGEKVFLECVQDMDHENMFWYRQDPGLGLRLIYFSYDVKMKEKGDIPEGYSVSREKKERFSLILESASTNQTSMYLCASSPVEAHSGANVLTFGAGSRLTVL.

V and J are TRBV6-1 and TRBJ2-3; 8 bases match TRBD1. Trimming cost V 11 bases and J 5 bases; bases outside gene matches: 12. Germline V lookup: CDR1 MNHNS, CDR2 SASEGT. This CDR3 is 14 amino acids long. The CDR3 nucleotides read TGTGCCGGCACCCGGGACAGGTCAGGAGATACGCAGTATTTT. Translation gives CAGTRDRSGDTQYF.

This clonotype was seen many times. The rearrangement joins TRBV25-1 to TRBJ2-7; tentatively, D is TRBD1 (6 bases). Germline V gene sequence: CDR1 MGHDK, CDR2 SYGVNS. This CDR3 has 14 residues. V was pared by 2 bases and J by 3 bases, with 11 bases between. The CDR3 loop reads CASSEGQGYYEQYF. CDR3 in DNA: TGTGCCAGCAGTGAAGGTCAGGGGTACTACGAGCAGTACTTC.

A word on this clonotype: This sequence may be a read error, since a much larger clone differs from it by one base. The CDR3 carries no conserved terminal phenylalanine or tryptophan, so it likely arises from a read error. The chain combines TRBV7-9 with TRBJ2-1; 8 positions match TRBD2. V shed 7 bases and J 5 bases; nucleotides not matched to a gene: 4. The germline gives CDR1 SEHNR, CDR2 FQNEAQ (reference sequence). The CDR3 covers 13 residues. In nucleotides, the CDR3 is TGTGCCAGCACCCGGGGGGGGAACAATGAGCAGTTCCTC. Its translation: CASTRGGNNEQFL.

About this clonotype: Since no conserved phenylalanine or tryptophan closes the CDR3, a read error is the likely cause. The genes are TRBV29-1 and TRBJ2-1; 7 nucleotides match TRBD2. This CDR3 region has 13 residues. CDR1 is SQVTM and CDR2 is ANQGSEA in the germline V gene. The junction had 10 bases not matched to a gene; V was cut back by 1 base and J by 13 bases. CDR3 loop: CSVEADRDYFQFI. The DNA for the CDR3 is TGCAGCGTTGAAGCCGACCGGGACTATTTTCAGTTCATA.

There are many counts of this clonotype. The CDR3 DNA is TGTGCCAGCAGCGGGGCGCACGCGCAGTACTTC. This codes for CASSGAHAQYF. The chain has TRBV6-1 and TRBJ2-7; D possibly uses TRBD1 or TRBD2 (5 bases each). The CDR3 is 11 residues long. The germline CDR1 and CDR2 sequences are MNHNS and SASEGT. V lost 6 bases, J lost 9 bases, and 12 bases lay in between.

Concerning this clonotype: No DNA is shown, since the ends of the CDR3 on it are uncertain; the CDR3 is the one TCRdb lists. The chain couples TRBV11-2 to TRBJ1-2; the table's D call, TRBD1, was not checked against the DNA. Per germline, CDR1 SGHAT and CDR2 FQNNGV. The CDR3 numbers 15 amino acids, ends counted. Here the CDR3 reads CTSILDTTGIYGCTF.